This T cell receptor (beta chain) was sequenced for a study of monozygotic twins with cystic fibrosis. Germline values: CDR1 MNHNS, CDR2 SASEGT. The CDR3 spans 18 residues. The ends lost 3 bases at V and 0 bases at J; junction bases unmatched: 13. The method was immunoSEQ multiplex PCR; TCRdb's version includes in-frame clones alone and lacks a portion of them. This sample has 30,000 or so clones, with 92% found just once. Regarding the study as a whole: Co-twins had the most similar V usage for 13 of 16 pairs, J for 8. Median Simpson clonality of about 0.01 suggested naive T cells predominated.

A remark on this clone: Its antigen is unidentified.

This clonotype was obtained from a girl aged 2-10 years with cystic fibrosis. The rearrangement joins TRBV6-1 to TRBJ1-2; 7 bases match TRBD1. The specimen sequenced was blood. In nucleotides, the CDR3 is TGTGCCAGCAGTGACATGACCGGGACAGTCTTAGCTAACTATGGCTACACCTTC. Translating gives CASSDMTGTVLANYGYTF.